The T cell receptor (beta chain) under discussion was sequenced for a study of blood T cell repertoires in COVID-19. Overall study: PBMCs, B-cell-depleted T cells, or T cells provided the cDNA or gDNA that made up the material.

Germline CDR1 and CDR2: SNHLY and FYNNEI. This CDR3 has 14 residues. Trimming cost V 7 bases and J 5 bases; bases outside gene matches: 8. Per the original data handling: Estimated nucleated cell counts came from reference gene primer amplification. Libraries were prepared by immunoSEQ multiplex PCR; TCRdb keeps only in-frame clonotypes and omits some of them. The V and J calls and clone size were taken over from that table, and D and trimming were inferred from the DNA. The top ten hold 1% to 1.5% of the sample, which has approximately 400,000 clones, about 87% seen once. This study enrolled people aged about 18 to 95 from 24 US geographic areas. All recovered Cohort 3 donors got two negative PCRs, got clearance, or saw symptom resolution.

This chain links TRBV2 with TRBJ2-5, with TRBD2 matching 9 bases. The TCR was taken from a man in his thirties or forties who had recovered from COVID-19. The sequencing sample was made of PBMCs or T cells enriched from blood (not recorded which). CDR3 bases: TGTGCCAGCACCGGCGGGGGGGCCGGGGAGACCCAGTACTTC. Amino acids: CASTGGGAGETQYF.